This passage covers 14 T cell receptor beta chains from one sample sequenced in a study of blood T cell repertoires in COVID-19. TCRdb keeps only in-frame clones here, not all; method: immunoSEQ multiplex PCR. The table shows about 310,000 clones, with around 87% occurring only once. Sample: peripheral blood. The receptor set was obtained from a woman aged 45-60 years who had recovered from COVID-19.

Note on this clone: This same CDR3 is encoded by further DNA sequences in the sample. In DNA form, the CDR3 reads TGTGCCAGCAGCCTTGGGACAGGGGTTGGCTACACCTTC. Translated: CASSLGTGVGYTF. The chain employs TRBV9 and TRBJ1-2, with TRBD1 matching over 10 bases. J lost 7 bases, V lost 4 bases, and 4 bases had no gene match. The germline V gene encodes CDR1 SGDLS and CDR2 YYNGEE. The CDR3 has 13 amino acids. Based on the CDR3 plus reference TRBV9 and TRBJ1-2, the full variable domain is DSGVTQTPKHLITATGQRVTLRCSPRSGDLSVYWYQQSLDQGLQFLIQYYNGEERAKGNILERFSAQQFPDLHSELNLSSLELGDSALYFCASSLGTGVGYTFGSGTRLTVV.

This clone was detected once. The V and J genes are TRBV6-5 and TRBJ1-2; D perhaps matches TRBD1 (6 bases). Germline V lookup: CDR1 MNHEY, CDR2 SVGAGI. CDR3 length: 13 residues. Trimming pared 5 bases from V and 6 bases from J, leaving 13 bases between. CDR3 bases: TGTGCCAGCAGTCGAACAGGGTACGATGGCTACACCTTC. This codes for CASSRTGYDGYTF.

The CDR3 sequence: CAFGAQERTQYF. Here the CDR3 DNA reads TGTGCCTTTGGGGCCCAAGAGAGGACCCAGTACTTC. The chain carries TRBV5-4 and TRBJ2-5; tentative D call: TRBD1 (5 bases). V shed 10 bases and J shed 7 bases, with 17 bases lying between them. The V gene's germline CDR1 is SGHNT and CDR2 YYREEE (reference sequence). The CDR3 is 12 amino acids.

For this clone: One end of the junction does not line up with germline, which may come from a read error. The DNA of the CDR3 is TGTGCCAGCAGGTCGCCCGGGACTAGCCTACTTTTT. Amino acids: CASRSPGTSLLF. The chain has TRBV7-9 and TRBJ2-7; 9 positions agree with TRBD2. Germline lookup yields CDR1 SEHNR and CDR2 FQNEAQ (reference sequence). This CDR3 spans 12 amino acids.

V and J are TRBV4-3 and TRBJ1-6; 8 nucleotides align to TRBD1. V dropped 1 base and J dropped 7; count of bases not matched to a gene: 9. Per the germline V gene, CDR1 is LGHNA and CDR2 is YSLEER. This CDR3 is 17 amino acids long. The CDR3 sequence: CASSQVAGGRANSPLHF. The CDR3 region has the DNA TGCGCCAGCAGCCAAGTCGCAGGGGGCCGAGCAAATTCACCCCTCCACTTT.

The chain carries TRBV10-1 and TRBJ2-3; TRBD2 aligns across 12 bases. From germline, CDR1 is WNHNN and CDR2 SYGVQD (reference sequence). J was trimmed by 2 bases and V by 6 bases; bases with no gene match: 6. The CDR3 totals 16 residues. CDR3 sequence: CASSGLAGRNTDTQYF. The CDR3 DNA reads as TGCGCCAGCAGCGGACTAGCGGGGAGGAACACAGATACGCAGTATTTT.

The chain carries TRBV19 and TRBJ1-5; no clear D. The germline CDR1 and CDR2 sequences are LNHDA and SQIVND (reference sequence). The CDR3 totals 13 residues. The V and J ends lost 7 bases and 6 bases respectively, with 13 bases between them. The CDR3 here is CASNSGRFQPQHF. The DNA for the CDR3 is TGTGCCAGTAATTCTGGGCGTTTTCAGCCCCAGCATTTT.

This chain joins TRBV11-2 and TRBJ1-1; TRBD1 matches 8 bases. From germline, CDR1 is SGHAT and CDR2 FQNNGV. V was clipped by 4 bases and J by 5 bases; unmatched bases: 6. The CDR3 runs to 14 residues. CDR3 in amino acids: CASSSGQGWTEAFF. The CDR3 nucleotides read TGTGCCAGCAGCTCCGGACAGGGCTGGACTGAAGCTTTCTTT.

This chain connects TRBV28 to TRBJ2-7, with no clear D. Germline V gives CDR1 MDHEN, CDR2 SYDVKM. V dropped 8 bases and J dropped 1 base, with 12 bases sitting between them. This CDR3 is built from 13 residues. DNA of the CDR3: TGTGCCAGCTCGCCCGGGTTATCCTACGAGCAGTACTTC. It specifies CASSPGLSYEQYF.

V and J are TRBV5-5 and TRBJ1-2; the D gene is possibly TRBD1 (6 bases). Trimming removed 3 bases at V and 4 bases at J, with 13 bases between. Per the germline V gene, CDR1 is SGHKS and CDR2 is YYEKEE (reference sequence). The CDR3 has 14 residues. The CDR3 region is CASSWDTPSYGYTF. The CDR3 bases are TGTGCCAGCAGCTGGGACACCCCTAGCTATGGCTACACCTTC. Together with reference TRBV5-5 and TRBJ1-2, the CDR3 gives the full variable domain: DAGVTQSPTHLIKTRGQQVTLRCSPISGHKSVSWYQQVLGQGPQFIFQYYEKEERGRGNFPDRFSARQFPNYSSELNVNALLLGDSALYLCASSWDTPSYGYTFGSGTRLTVV.

This chain links TRBV13 with TRBJ2-1; 9 nucleotides align to TRBD1. Per the germline V gene, CDR1 is PRHDT and CDR2 is FYEKMQ (reference sequence). The V gene end was trimmed by 5 bases and the J gene end by 8 bases; junction bases not matched to a gene: 13. The CDR3 covers 16 residues. CDR3 residues: CASSHMYRGRRDEQFF. The CDR3 DNA sequence: TGTGCCAGCAGCCATATGTACAGGGGGCGGAGGGATGAGCAGTTCTTC.

The genes are TRBV28 and TRBJ2-7; unclear D gene. The V and J ends lost 6 bases and 3 bases respectively, with 9 bases between them. The germline CDR1 and CDR2 sequences are MDHEN and SYDVKM. The CDR3 sequence is 12 residues long. Here the CDR3 DNA reads TGTGCCAGCAGAATCCCCCTCTACGAGCAGTACTTC. Translated, it gives CASRIPLYEQYF.

The V call is TRBV7-9, the J call TRBJ2-7; 7 bases align to TRBD2. Trimming at V came to 0 bases and at J to 7 bases, leaving 6 bases not matched to a gene. The CDR3 length is 14 residues. CDR1 is SEHNR and CDR2 is FQNEAQ in the germline V gene (reference sequence). The CDR3 nucleotides are TGTGCCAGCAGCTTAGCAACCCAGGGAGGGGAGCAGTACTTC. Translated, it gives CASSLATQGGEQYF.

The rearrangement joins TRBV7-2 to TRBJ2-7; 13 positions match TRBD2. Looked up from germline, CDR1 is SGHTA and CDR2 is FQGNSA. The CDR3 contains 17 residues. J was trimmed by 3 bases and V by 2 bases; bases with no gene match: 7. CDR3 DNA: TGTGCCAGCAGCTTACGAGCTGGACTAGCGGGAGTCTACGAGCAGTACTTC. Protein: CASSLRAGLAGVYEQYF.